A selection of T cell receptor beta chains follows, all from one sample in a study of cytomegalovirus exposure and HLA in healthy donors. The table came from immunoSEQ multiplex PCR; TCRdb's copy has only in-frame clones and leaves some out. In the table there are about 73,000 clones, roughly 94% of which are singletons. Material for sequencing was PBMCs. Receptors were obtained from a woman under 30 in good health and CMV-seropositive. Both conserved end residues are part of each CDR3. Each record gives: J gene, clone size, V gene, D gene, CDR3 protein, CDR3 DNA. The D gene is left open where the match is weak. Expanded clones get a size class; other rows say once, few or many, or leave the size out.

TRBJ1-1	-	TRBV28	-	CASSGLHQGNTEAFF	TGTGCCAGCAGTGGCCTTCACCAGGGGAACACTGAAGCTTTCTTT
TRBJ2-7	-	TRBV11-2	-	CASSFLPYEQYF	TGTGCCAGCAGCTTTCTCCCCTACGAGCAGTACTTC
TRBJ2-3	-	TRBV4-2	-	CASSPWKTSTDTQYF	TGTGCCAGCAGCCCCTGGAAGACTAGCACAGATACGCAGTATTTT
TRBJ2-1	-	TRBV7-7	-	CASSFSIGDNEQFF	TGTGCTAGCAGCTTTAGTATAGGGGACAATGAGCAGTTCTTC
TRBJ2-3	-	TRBV19	TRBD2	CASSNEAGVVDTQYF	TGTGCCAGTAGTAACGAAGCGGGGGTTGTAGATACGCAGTATTTT
TRBJ2-2	-	TRBV9	-	CASRVRASNTGELFF	TGTGCCAGCAGGGTCAGGGCGTCGAACACCGGGGAGCTGTTTTTT
TRBJ2-5	-	TRBV7-3	TRBD1	CASSLGDRLEETQYF	TGTGCCAGCAGCCTAGGGGACAGACTTGAAGAGACCCAGTACTTC
TRBJ2-1	-	TRBV7-9	-	CASSLGIGIVNEQFF	TGTGCCAGCAGCTTAGGTATCGGGATCGTCAATGAGCAGTTCTTC
TRBJ1-2	-	TRBV6-5	-	CASSPSDSNYGYTF	TGTGCCAGCAGTCCCAGCGACAGTAACTATGGCTACACCTTC
TRBJ2-3	-	TRBV19	TRBD2	CASRLTSGPNTDTQYF	TGTGCCAGTAGATTGACTAGCGGGCCCAACACAGATACGCAGTATTTT
TRBJ2-7	-	TRBV7-2	TRBD2	CASSSETSGRGYEQYF	TGTGCCAGCAGCTCCGAGACTAGCGGGAGGGGCTACGAGCAGTACTTC
TRBJ1-2	-	TRBV19	TRBD1	CASATGGGGYTF	TGTGCCAGCGCGACAGGGGGCGGCGGCTACACCTTC
TRBJ2-1	-	TRBV6-1	TRBD2	CASSEPGLAGYNEQFF	TGTGCCAGCAGTGAACCTGGACTAGCGGGATACAATGAGCAGTTCTTC
TRBJ2-7	-	TRBV28	-	CASSLPRTASSYEQYF	TGTGCCAGCAGTTTACCTCGGACAGCGAGCTCCTACGAGCAGTACTTC
TRBJ2-5	-	TRBV20-1	-	CSGSSEETQYF	TGCAGTGGTAGCAGCGAAGAGACCCAGTACTTC
TRBJ2-7	-	TRBV5-1	-	CASSLAAGTYEQYF	TGCGCCAGCAGCTTGGCGGCAGGGACATACGAGCAGTACTTC
TRBJ1-5	-	TRBV4-1	TRBD1	CASSPRDREPGQPQHF	TGCGCCAGCAGCCCCCGGGACAGGGAGCCCGGACAGCCCCAGCATTTT
TRBJ2-7	-	TRBV6-5	TRBD1	CASSAPGTGAYEQYF	TGTGCCAGCAGTGCCCCCGGGACAGGAGCCTACGAGCAGTACTTC
TRBJ2-1	once	TRBV9	TRBD2	CASSEYSGGGNEQFF	TGTGCCAGCAGTGAATATAGCGGGGGAGGGAATGAGCAGTTCTTC
TRBJ2-1	-	TRBV12-2	-	CASRLPGLAGDHGGEQFF	TGTGCAAGTCGCTTACCGGGACTAGCGGGGGACCACGGGGGTGAGCAGTTCTTC
TRBJ1-1	-	TRBV5-6	-	CASSTTQGNTEAFF	TGTGCCAGCAGCACTACTCAGGGGAACACTGAAGCTTTCTTT
TRBJ1-6	-	TRBV6-1	TRBD1	CASLQGGTGNSPLHF	TGTGCCAGCCTCCAAGGCGGGACAGGAAATTCACCCCTCCACTTT
TRBJ2-3	-	TRBV5-1	TRBD2	CASSLRPAGGGLSGDTQYF	TGCGCCAGCAGCTTGCGTCCAGCGGGAGGTGGGCTATCAGGGGATACGCAGTATTTT
TRBJ2-5	once	TRBV6-1	TRBD1	CASKLDRGAETQYF	TGTGCCAGCAAATTGGACAGGGGAGCCGAGACCCAGTACTTC
TRBJ2-7	-	TRBV27	-	CASSPRRAYEQYF	TGTGCCAGCAGCCCACGTCGGGCCTACGAGCAGTACTTC
TRBJ2-7	-	TRBV5-1	TRBD1	CASSLAGTGATYEQYF	TGCGCCAGCAGCTTGGCAGGGACAGGAGCAACCTACGAGCAGTACTTC
TRBJ1-2	-	TRBV13	-	CASSLARDTGYTF	TGTGCCAGCAGCTTAGCCCGGGATACTGGCTACACCTTC
TRBJ1-3	-	TRBV25-1	-	CASRPQGSGNTIYF	TGTGCCAGCAGACCTCAGGGATCTGGAAACACCATATATTTT
TRBJ2-2	once	TRBV2	TRBD1	CASSPEGQARGELFF	TGTGCCAGCAGTCCCGAAGGACAGGCCCGCGGGGAGCTGTTTTTT
TRBJ1-2	-	TRBV28	-	CASSFRGYGYTF	TGTGCCAGCAGTTTCCGGGGGTATGGCTACACCTTC
TRBJ1-5	-	TRBV6-6	-	CASSYSRQNQPQHF	TGTGCCAGCAGTTACTCGAGGCAGAATCAGCCCCAGCATTTT
TRBJ2-5	-	TRBV19	-	CASSTRLGEETQYF	TGTGCCAGTAGTACGCGACTAGGCGAGGAGACCCAGTACTTC
TRBJ1-4	-	TRBV9	-	CASSVGLDRQEKLFF	TGTGCCAGCAGCGTAGGCTTGGACAGACAAGAAAAACTGTTTTTT
TRBJ1-5	-	TRBV5-6	TRBD1	CASSFWTGASNQPQHF	TGTGCCAGCAGCTTCTGGACAGGGGCGAGCAATCAGCCCCAGCATTTT
TRBJ2-3	-	TRBV25-1	TRBD1	CASSDPNRGRHGDTQYF	TGTGCCAGCAGTGATCCTAACAGGGGCCGCCACGGGGATACGCAGTATTTT
TRBJ2-5	-	TRBV9	TRBD1	CASSVSGRGQWETQYF	TGTGCCAGCAGCGTATCGGGCAGGGGGCAATGGGAGACCCAGTACTTC
TRBJ2-7	once	TRBV4-2	TRBD2	CASSQVGAIGEREGPF	TGTGCCAGCAGCCAAGTCGGGGCAATTGGGGAGCGGGAGGGCCCTTTC
TRBJ1-1	-	TRBV4-3	TRBD1	CASSQGEDRGNTEAFF	TGCGCCAGCAGCCAAGGGGAGGACAGGGGGAACACTGAAGCTTTCTTT
TRBJ2-1	-	TRBV4-3	TRBD2	CASSPKLAGEGNEQFF	TGCGCCAGCAGCCCAAAGCTAGCGGGAGAGGGGAATGAGCAGTTCTTC
TRBJ1-3	-	TRBV6-5	-	CASSYSREPSGNTIYF	TGTGCCAGCAGTTACTCCCGGGAGCCCTCTGGAAACACCATATATTTT
TRBJ1-5	-	TRBV7-9	-	CASSLVRAGSNQPQHF	TGTGCCAGCAGCTTAGTAAGGGCGGGGAGCAATCAGCCCCAGCATTTT
TRBJ2-7	-	TRBV5-1	TRBD1	CASSLGTGDTYEQYF	TGCGCCAGTAGCCTAGGGACAGGGGATACCTACGAGCAGTACTTC
TRBJ1-1	-	TRBV7-8	-	CASSLISGGLTFEAFF	TGTGCCAGCAGCTTAATTTCGGGGGGCTTAACCTTTGAAGCTTTCTTT
TRBJ1-5	-	TRBV7-2	-	CASSLAGVEPQHF	TGTGCCAGCAGCTTAGCCGGTGTAGAGCCCCAGCATTTT
TRBJ2-3	-	TRBV13	TRBD2	CASSSRTSLVDTQYF	TGTGCCAGCAGCTCAAGGACTAGCCTTGTAGATACGCAGTATTTT